The 28 T cell receptor beta chains below come from one sample, sequenced in a study of blood T cell repertoires in COVID-19. Data came from immunoSEQ multiplex PCR; TCRdb stores just in-frame clones and leaves some out. The repertoire holds 9,000 to 13,000 clones, with around 90% as singletons. Sequences were obtained from peripheral blood. Receptors were obtained from a human donor in a cohort sampled during active COVID-19.

This clone showed up just once. The chain carries TRBV7-9 and TRBJ2-3; maybe TRBD1 (6 bases). Between the trimmed V and J ends, which lost 5 bases and 3 bases, there was a span of 15 bases. Germline assignment: CDR1 SEHNR and CDR2 FQNEAQ (reference sequence). The CDR3 runs 15 residues. CDR3 amino acids: CASSDGQGSTDTQYF. DNA of the CDR3: TGTGCCAGCAGCGACGGGCAGGGGTCGACAGATACGCAGTATTTT.

This CDR3 is CASSLGGGTFEQYF. The CDR3 DNA reads TGCGCCAGCAGCCTGGGGGGTGGGACTTTCGAGCAGTACTTC. This chain links TRBV5-1 with TRBJ2-7, with a tentative D call TRBD2 (6 bases). The CDR3 runs to 14 residues. Trimming took off 4 bases at V and 6 bases at J, with 17 bases between the two ends. In germline, CDR1 is SGHRS, CDR2 YFSETQ.

The chain employs TRBV9 and TRBJ1-5; possible D gene TRBD1, 6 bases. Germline loops: CDR1 SGDLS, CDR2 YYNGEE. Trimming removed 3 bases at V and 0 bases at J, with 10 bases between. CDR3 length: 15 amino acids. The CDR3 coding sequence is TGTGCCAGCAGCGCGGACAGCTATAGCAATCAGCCCCAGCATTTT. Its translation: CASSADSYSNQPQHF.

V and J are TRBV4-1 and TRBJ1-4, with D tentatively TRBD1 (6 bases). Germline values: CDR1 MGHRA, CDR2 YSYEKL. V lost 0 bases to trimming and J lost 8 bases, with 10 bases between them. This CDR3 spans 14 amino acids. The CDR3 DNA is TGCGCCAGCAGCCAAGATACAGGGAGAGAAAAACTGTTTTTT. This gives the protein CASSQDTGREKLFF.

The J gene is TRBJ2-7, the V gene TRBV19; 7 bases map to TRBD2. V lost 7 bases and J lost 3; bases outside the gene matches: 18. CDR1 is LNHDA and CDR2 is SQIVND in the germline V gene (reference sequence). The length of the CDR3 is 17 residues. CDR3: CASTPLAEARRGYEQYF. CDR3 in DNA: TGTGCCAGTACTCCGCTAGCGGAGGCTCGACGTGGCTACGAGCAGTACTTC.

The chain carries TRBV18 and TRBJ2-5, with 11 bases aligning to TRBD1. The CDR3 is 17 amino acids. V trimming: 5 bases; J trimming: 4 bases; junction bases outside the gene matches: 12. In germline, CDR1 is KGHSH, CDR2 LQKENI. The DNA of the CDR3 is TGTGCCAGCTCATTTTCGCCCACCGGGACAGGGGGAGAGACCCAGTACTTC. This codes for CASSFSPTGTGGETQYF. Looking up the rest from reference TRBV18 and TRBJ2-5 gives the full variable domain: NAGVMQNPRHLVRRRGQEARLRCSPMKGHSHVYWYRQLPEEGLKFMVYLQKENIIDESGMPKERFSAEFPKEGPSILRIQQVVRGDSAAYFCASSFSPTGTGGETQYFGPGTRLLVL.

This clone was counted once. This chain uses TRBV5-4 with TRBJ2-1; 9 bases match TRBD2. CDR3 length: 16 amino acids. Losses at the gene ends were 2 bases for V and 7 bases for J; bases not matched to a gene: 10. Germline lookup yields CDR1 SGHNT and CDR2 YYREEE (reference sequence). The CDR3 protein is CASSFGGAGGENEQFF. The CDR3 region has the DNA TGTGCCAGCAGCTTTGGGGGAGCGGGGGGTGAAAATGAGCAGTTCTTC.

The chain uses TRBV4-2 and TRBJ1-1; unclear D gene. The CDR3 has 13 amino acids. V was trimmed by 0 bases and J by 4 bases, leaving 6 bases between them. Germline V CDR1 and CDR2: LGHNA, YNFKEQ. CDR3 amino acids: CASSQDPSTEAFF. For the CDR3, the DNA is TGTGCCAGCAGCCAAGACCCCAGCACTGAAGCTTTCTTT.

V and J are TRBV13 and TRBJ2-3, with D possibly being TRBD2 (7 bases). The CDR3 has 15 amino acids. V was clipped by 5 bases and J by 4 bases, with 16 bases between them. Per germline, CDR1 PRHDT and CDR2 FYEKMQ (reference sequence). CDR3 bases: TGTGCCAGCAGCCCACTGGGGGGGGGCTCAGATACGCAGTATTTT. As protein: CASSPLGGGSDTQYF.

This chain joins TRBV2 and TRBJ2-3; the D is unclear. The CDR3 loop spans 12 amino acids. Germline V gene sequence: CDR1 SNHLY, CDR2 FYNNEI. Trimming shortened V by 6 bases and J by 6 bases, and 10 bases separated the two germline ends. CDR3 sequence (DNA): TGTGCCAGCAGGTCCAATAGTGATACGCAGTATTTT. It yields the protein CASRSNSDTQYF.

The V call is TRBV9, the J call TRBJ1-2; 7 bases fit TRBD1. Trimming cost V 4 bases and J 2 bases; bases outside gene matches: 8. Germline V gene sequence: CDR1 SGDLS, CDR2 YYNGEE. The CDR3 loop spans 15 amino acids. The CDR3 nucleotides read TGTGCCAGCAGCCCGACCTCGACAGGGAACTATGGCTACACCTTC. Translation: CASSPTSTGNYGYTF.

This chain joins TRBV15 and TRBJ1-2; possible D gene TRBD1, 5 bases. With 3 bases removed from V and 4 bases from J, the gap between germline ends came to 12 bases. Per the germline V gene, CDR1 is LNHNV and CDR2 is YYDKDF (reference sequence). The CDR3 extends over 14 amino acids. The DNA for the CDR3 is TGTGCCACCAGCAGGCAGGGAAAGGGCTATGGCTACACCTTC. This encodes CATSRQGKGYGYTF. The variable domain in full, with the rest retrieved from reference TRBV15 and TRBJ1-2, is DAMVIQNPRYQVTQFGKPVTLSCSQTLNHNVMYWYQQKSSQAPKLLFHYYDKDFNNEADTPDNFQSRRPNTSFCFLDIRSPGLGDTAMYLCATSRQGKGYGYTFGSGTRLTVV.

This chain joins TRBV20-1 and TRBJ2-7; TRBD1 agrees at 7 bases. The CDR3 length is 14 residues. CDR1 and CDR2 from the germline V gene are DFQATT and SNEGSKA (reference sequence). The trim removed 3 bases at V and 3 bases at J, leaving 8 bases unmatched. CDR3 in amino acids: CSASGPAGGYEQYF. In DNA, the CDR3 is TGCAGTGCTAGTGGCCCGGCAGGGGGCTACGAGCAGTACTTC.

The V call is TRBV5-4, the J call TRBJ2-7; 9 nucleotides match TRBD1. With 3 bases clipped from V and 7 bases from J, the junction kept 5 bases outside the gene matches. The CDR3 runs 13 residues. The germline V gene encodes CDR1 SGHNT and CDR2 YYREEE (reference sequence). The chain's CDR3 is CASSSGTGPEQYF. The CDR3 nucleotides are TGTGCCAGCAGCTCCGGGACAGGGCCAGAGCAGTACTTC.

The chain has TRBV6-5 and TRBJ2-5; D perhaps matches TRBD1 (7 bases). In germline, CDR1 is MNHEY, CDR2 SVGAGI. V dropped 4 bases and J dropped 4 bases, with 13 bases sitting between them. This CDR3 spans 14 amino acids. The CDR3 DNA sequence: TGTGCCAGCAGTTGGGGCAGGGGGGCAGAGACCCAGTACTTC. This translates into CASSWGRGAETQYF.

The chain recombines TRBV6-5 with TRBJ2-3, with TRBD2 identical over 8 bases. The CDR3 is 15 amino acids. The V segment lost 4 bases and the J segment 4 bases; nucleotides outside the gene matches: 7. Germline V CDR1 and CDR2: MNHEY, SVGAGI. This CDR3 is CASSWLRGDSDTQYF. The CDR3 DNA follows: TGTGCCAGCAGTTGGCTGCGGGGGGACTCAGATACGCAGTATTTT.

The chain is built from TRBV12-5 and TRBJ2-7; D possibly corresponds to TRBD2 (6 bases). Germline loops: CDR1 LGHNT, CDR2 FRNRAP. Trimming pared 7 bases from V and 5 bases from J, leaving 18 bases between. The CDR3 is 14 amino acids. CDR3 sequence: CASVFDWRGDEQYF. The CDR3 DNA follows: TGTGCTAGTGTCTTCGACTGGAGGGGTGACGAGCAGTACTTC.

The V and J genes are TRBV19 and TRBJ1-2, with D tentatively TRBD1 (6 bases). The V and J ends lost 7 bases and 7 bases respectively, with 16 bases between them. CDR1 LNHDA and CDR2 SQIVND come from the germline V gene (reference sequence). The CDR3 is 13 residues long. The CDR3 DNA sequence: TGTGCCAGTAACTCCAGGGGCTTTGGTGGCTACACCTTC. Protein sequence: CASNSRGFGGYTF. Variable domain in full (rest from reference TRBV19 and TRBJ1-2): DGGITQSPKYLFRKEGQNVTLSCEQNLNHDAMYWYRQDPGQGLRLIYYSQIVNDFQKGDIAEGYSVSREKKESFPLTVTSAQKNPTAFYLCASNSRGFGGYTFGSGTRLTVV.

The chain carries TRBV15 and TRBJ1-6; TRBD1 might be the D (6 bases). Trimming left V 0 bases short and J 8 bases short, with 11 bases between. The CDR3 totals 15 residues. Germline lookup yields CDR1 LNHNV and CDR2 YYDKDF (reference sequence). The DNA for the CDR3 is TGTGCCACCAGCAGAGATCGGGGACACGATTCACCCCTCCACTTT. It codes for CATSRDRGHDSPLHF.

This clone was seen just once. The rearrangement links TRBV28 to TRBJ2-7; 11 bases are shared with TRBD1. This CDR3 region has 17 residues. The V segment lost 5 bases and the J segment 3 bases; nucleotides outside the gene matches: 12. Germline V gives CDR1 MDHEN, CDR2 SYDVKM. For the CDR3, the DNA is TGTGCCAGCAGTCCCGGGACAGGGGGTGGTAAGGGCTACGAGCAGTACTTC. Translation gives CASSPGTGGGKGYEQYF.

V usage is TRBV18 and J usage is TRBJ2-3; 7 positions match TRBD2. Germline loops: CDR1 KGHSH, CDR2 LQKENI. The V and J ends lost 5 bases and 0 bases, in that order; junction bases with no gene match: 8. CDR3 size: 16 residues. CDR3 nucleotides: TGTGCCAGCTCAGATTACGGGGGGTCTAGCACAGATACGCAGTATTTT. This encodes CASSDYGGSSTDTQYF. The full variable domain, rest sourced from reference TRBV18 and TRBJ2-3, is NAGVMQNPRHLVRRRGQEARLRCSPMKGHSHVYWYRQLPEEGLKFMVYLQKENIIDESGMPKERFSAEFPKEGPSILRIQQVVRGDSAAYFCASSDYGGSSTDTQYFGPGTRLTVL.

V gene TRBV30 combines with J gene TRBJ2-2, with a possible D match to TRBD2 (7 bases). This CDR3 comprises 17 residues. The germline gives CDR1 GTSNPN, CDR2 SVGIG (reference sequence). Trimming left V 1 base short and J 2 bases short, with 17 bases between. CDR3 nucleotide sequence: TGTGCCTGGAGTGCCCGGGGGGCGCGGACAAACACCGGGGAGCTGTTTTTT. It codes for CAWSARGARTNTGELFF.

This rearrangement joins TRBV4-2 to TRBJ1-5, with D uncertain. CDR1 is LGHNA and CDR2 is YNFKEQ in the germline V gene. V lost 5 bases and J 5 bases, leaving 19 bases between the germline ends. CDR3 length: 16 amino acids. CDR3 sequence reads: CASSTPAGGGDQPQHF. DNA for the CDR3: TGTGCCAGCAGCACCCCGGCGGGAGGCGGGGATCAGCCCCAGCATTTT.

The chain has TRBV9 and TRBJ1-2, with unresolved D. The V end lost 0 bases, the J end lost 8 bases, and 11 bases lay between the germline ends. This CDR3 comprises 13 residues. The V gene's germline CDR1 is SGDLS and CDR2 YYNGEE. DNA of the CDR3: TGTGCCAGCAGCGTAGTAGGGCCGGGGGGCTACACCTTC. Translating it yields CASSVVGPGGYTF.

The CDR3 nucleotides are TGTGCTTGCGGGGGGGCCCCTAGCACAGATACGCAGTATTTT. This encodes CACGGAPSTDTQYF. V is TRBV19 and J is TRBJ2-3; 9 bases align to TRBD2. The CDR3 covers 14 residues. Germline-derived CDR1 and CDR2 are LNHDA and SQIVND (reference sequence).

This clone was seen a single time. V and J are TRBV5-1 and TRBJ2-1, with 10 bases aligning to TRBD1. V lost 7 bases to trimming and J lost 8 bases; unmatched junction nucleotides: 9. Germline CDR1 SGHRS, CDR2 YFSETQ. This CDR3 is built from 14 residues. CDR3 protein: CASGFGGQGYEQFF. As DNA, the CDR3 is TGCGCCAGCGGGTTCGGGGGACAGGGGTATGAGCAGTTCTTC.

Points on this clone: The junction and the germline gene differ at one end; a read error may be behind it. The chain combines TRBV10-1 with TRBJ2-3, with D maybe TRBD2 (6 bases). Germline CDR1 is WNHNN and CDR2 is SYGVQD (reference sequence). The CDR3 runs to 14 residues. The CDR3 protein is CASSNAGSRDTQYF. The DNA of the CDR3 is TGCGCCAGCAGCAACGCCGGGAGCAGAGATACGCAGTATTTT.

This chain joins TRBV28 and TRBJ2-1; 9 bases map to TRBD1. There are 15 residues in the CDR3. CDR1 MDHEN and CDR2 SYDVKM come from the germline V gene. V shed 8 bases and J 0 bases; nucleotides not matched to a gene: 5. The CDR3 sequence: CASRSTGGSYNEQFF. CDR3 in DNA: TGTGCCAGCCGATCGACAGGGGGCTCCTACAATGAGCAGTTCTTC.